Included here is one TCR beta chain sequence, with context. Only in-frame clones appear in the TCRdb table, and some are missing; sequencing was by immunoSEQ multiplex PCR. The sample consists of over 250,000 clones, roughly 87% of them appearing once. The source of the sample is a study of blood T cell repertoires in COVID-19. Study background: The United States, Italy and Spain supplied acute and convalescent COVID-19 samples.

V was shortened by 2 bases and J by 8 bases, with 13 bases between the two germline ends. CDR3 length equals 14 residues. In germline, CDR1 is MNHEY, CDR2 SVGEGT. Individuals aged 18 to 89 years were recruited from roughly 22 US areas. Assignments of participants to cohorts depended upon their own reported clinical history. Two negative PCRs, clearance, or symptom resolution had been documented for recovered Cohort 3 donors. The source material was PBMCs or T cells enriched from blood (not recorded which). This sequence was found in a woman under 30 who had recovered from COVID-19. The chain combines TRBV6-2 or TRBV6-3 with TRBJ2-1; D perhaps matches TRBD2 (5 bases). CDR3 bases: TGTGCCAGCAGTTACCGGGGTTCCATGGATGAGCAGTTCTTC. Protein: CASSYRGSMDEQFF.